The 20 T cell receptor beta chains reported below all come from one sample, sequenced in a study of long-term antiretroviral therapy in people with HIV. The libraries were made with immunoSEQ v3.0 at survey level. Assay: immunoSEQ multiplex PCR; the TCRdb copy retains only in-frame clones and omits some. The sample has under 20,000 clones, 75% to 90% seen once. Sample: unsorted PBMCs, taken 0.3 years after starting antiretroviral therapy. These TCRs come from a young man with HIV.

The chain is built from TRBV29-1 and TRBJ2-2; D not resolved. The CDR3 totals 14 residues. V lost 6 bases and J 4 bases, leaving 15 bases between the germline ends. The V gene's germline CDR1 is SQVTM and CDR2 ANQGSEA. CDR3 sequence: CSVDAGGVTGELFF. Here the CDR3 DNA reads TGCAGCGTGGACGCCGGTGGGGTCACCGGGGAGCTGTTTTTT.

The rearrangement joins TRBV7-2 to TRBJ2-5, with D possibly TRBD2 on 6 matching bases. V was clipped by 3 bases and J by 4 bases, with 9 bases between them. Per the germline V gene, CDR1 is SGHTA and CDR2 is FQGNSA. The CDR3 is 13 amino acids. CDR3 sequence: CASSFPGAETQYF. For the CDR3, the DNA is TGTGCCAGCAGCTTCCCGGGAGCAGAGACCCAGTACTTC.

The V gene is TRBV21-1, the J gene TRBJ1-5. TRBV21-1 is flagged as a pseudogene. The CDR3 runs to 16 residues. In DNA form, the CDR3 reads TGTGCCAGCAGCATTAACGCAGGGACTATCAATCAGCCCCAGCATTTT. As protein: CASSINAGTINQPQHF.

This chain links TRBV5-4 with TRBJ2-4, with a weak D call TRBD1 (6 bases). CDR1 and CDR2 from the germline V gene are SGHNT and YYREEE (reference sequence). The CDR3 has 16 residues. The V end was cut by 0 bases, the J end by 5 bases, with 15 bases between. This CDR3 is CASSLASQGSENIQYF. The CDR3 bases are TGTGCCAGCAGCTTGGCTTCACAGGGCTCGGAAAACATTCAGTACTTC. Variable domain in full (rest from reference TRBV5-4 and TRBJ2-4): ETGVTQSPTHLIKTRGQQVTLRCSSQSGHNTVSWYQQALGQGPQFIFQYYREEENGRGNFPPRFSGLQFPNYSSELNVNALELDDSALYLCASSLASQGSENIQYFGAGTRLSVL.

The chain employs TRBV11-1 and TRBJ2-5, with D possibly being TRBD2 (5 bases). CDR1 and CDR2 (germline): SGHAT, FQDESV (reference sequence). The germline V and J ends were trimmed by 5 bases and 1 base, with 11 bases remaining between them. This CDR3 is built from 14 residues. The DNA for the CDR3 is TGTGCCAGCAGCGGTACTAGTCGCCAAGAGACCCAGTACTTC. This translates into CASSGTSRQETQYF.

The CDR3 loop is CASSFWGGQPQHF. CDR3 sequence (DNA): TGCGCCAGCAGCTTTTGGGGAGGTCAGCCCCAGCATTTT. The V call is TRBV5-1, the J call TRBJ1-5; D unresolved. The CDR3 extends over 13 amino acids. The V end lost 2 bases, the J end lost 6 bases, and 9 bases lay between the germline ends. Germline CDR1 SGHRS, CDR2 YFSETQ.

Only a few counts were recorded for this clone. CDR3 protein: CASSLPGQHFDSPLHF. DNA of the CDR3: TGTGCCAGCAGCCTCCCGGGACAGCATTTCGATTCACCCCTCCACTTT. This chain connects TRBV9 to TRBJ1-6; 7 bases fit TRBD1. Germline values: CDR1 SGDLS, CDR2 YYNGEE. The CDR3 consists of 16 residues. J gave up 8 bases and V 4 bases, and 12 bases lay outside the gene matches.

V gene TRBV5-6 combines with J gene TRBJ1-1; TRBD1 matches at 7 bases. Germline assignment: CDR1 SGHDT and CDR2 YYEEEE. J gave up 4 bases and V 2 bases, and 8 bases lay outside the gene matches. The CDR3 extends over 15 amino acids. The CDR3 DNA reads as TGTGCCAGCAGCTTCGGGCGGGACAGAAGCACTGAAGCTTTCTTT. This codes for CASSFGRDRSTEAFF.

This sequence joins TRBV29-1 and TRBJ2-7, with a weak D call TRBD2 (7 bases). Germline-derived CDR1 and CDR2 are SQVTM and ANQGSEA. This CDR3 contains 14 residues. The germline V and J ends were trimmed by 4 bases and 0 bases, with 13 bases remaining between them. CDR3: CSVARGAPSYEQYF. CDR3 DNA: TGCAGCGTTGCCCGGGGGGCCCCCTCCTACGAGCAGTACTTC.

The chain carries TRBV29-1 and TRBJ2-7; TRBD2 matches 11 bases. This CDR3 is built from 14 residues. V shed 7 bases and J 2 bases; nucleotides not matched to a gene: 7. CDR1 is SQVTM, CDR2 ANQGSEA, per germline. CDR3 DNA: TGCAGCGCTGCCTTAGCGGGGGGGGCCTACGAGCAGTACTTC. The encoded protein is CSAALAGGAYEQYF.

CDR3 sequence reads: CASREDRGGSYEQYF. DNA for the CDR3: TGTGCCAGCAGGGAGGACAGGGGAGGATCCTACGAGCAGTACTTC. The J gene is TRBJ2-7, the V gene TRBV2, with 9 bases lining up with TRBD1. The CDR3 runs 15 residues. The germline gives CDR1 SNHLY, CDR2 FYNNEI. The V gene end was trimmed by 6 bases and the J gene end by 1 base; junction bases not matched to a gene: 7.

This chain joins TRBV7-6 and TRBJ2-2; 7 nucleotides align to TRBD1. The CDR3 totals 16 residues. Germline CDR1 reads SGHVS; CDR2 reads FNYEAQ. V shed 1 base and J 6 bases; nucleotides not matched to a gene: 8. CDR3 amino acids: CASSLVVTGRPGELFF. Here the CDR3 DNA reads TGTGCCAGCAGCTTAGTTGTGACAGGGAGACCCGGGGAGCTGTTTTTT.

This chain uses TRBV9 with TRBJ1-2; no firm D call. CDR3 length: 11 amino acids. Trimming stripped 4 bases from V and 5 bases from J, with 6 bases between. Germline V gives CDR1 SGDLS, CDR2 YYNGEE. The CDR3: CASSSAYGYTF. The CDR3 DNA reads as TGTGCCAGCAGCTCAGCGTATGGCTACACCTTC.

This sequence joins TRBV11-3 and TRBJ2-5; the D is unclear. Germline CDR1 is SGHNT and CDR2 is YENEEA. The V end was cut by 5 bases, the J end by 7 bases, with 14 bases between. The CDR3 runs to 13 residues. For the CDR3, the DNA is TGTGCCAGCAGCATCTCCCCCCACGGGACCCAGTACTTC. This codes for CASSISPHGTQYF. The full variable domain, completed using reference TRBV11-3 and TRBJ2-5, is EAGVVQSPRYKIIEKKQPVAFWCNPISGHNTLYWYLQNLGQGPELLIRYENEEAVDDSQLPKDRFSAERLKGVDSTLKIQPAELGDSAVYLCASSISPHGTQYFGPGTRLLVL.

The chain is built from TRBV29-1 and TRBJ2-5; 11 nucleotides agree with TRBD2. Losses at the gene ends were 4 bases for V and 4 bases for J; bases not matched to a gene: 11. CDR1 SQVTM and CDR2 ANQGSEA come from the germline V gene. CDR3 length: 16 amino acids. DNA for the CDR3: TGCAGCGTTGGGGTAGCGGGGGGGTCACTTTCAGAGACCCAGTACTTC. Translation gives CSVGVAGGSLSETQYF.

The chain is built from TRBV6-6 and TRBJ1-1; D uncertain. The CDR3 is 12 amino acids. V was trimmed by 3 bases and J by 8 bases, leaving 10 bases between them. The germline V gene has CDR1 MNHNY and CDR2 SVGAGI (reference sequence). The CDR3 region has the DNA TGTGCCAGCAGTTATGTTGGAGCCGAAGCTTTCTTT. Amino acid sequence: CASSYVGAEAFF.

The chain links TRBV6-1 to TRBJ1-5, with 7 bases lining up with TRBD1. The CDR3 totals 14 residues. The trim removed 7 bases at V and 4 bases at J, leaving 7 bases unmatched. Looked up from germline, CDR1 is MNHNS and CDR2 is SASEGT. CDR3 DNA: TGTGCCAGCATCCGGACAGGAGCAAATCAGCCCCAGCATTTT. Encoded protein: CASIRTGANQPQHF.

The gene calls are TRBV29-1 and TRBJ2-3, with a possible D match to TRBD1 (6 bases). Germline assignment: CDR1 SQVTM and CDR2 ANQGSEA. The ends were cut back, 3 bases at V and 1 base at J, with 8 bases in the middle. The CDR3 has 13 residues. Here the CDR3 DNA reads TGCAGCGTTGAGCGACAGGGCACAGATACGCAGTATTTT. It encodes CSVERQGTDTQYF.

The J gene is TRBJ2-5, the V gene TRBV5-5; a weak D match, TRBD2 (6 bases). With 4 bases removed from V and 5 bases from J, the gap between germline ends came to 18 bases. CDR1 SGHKS and CDR2 YYEKEE come from the germline V gene (reference sequence). The CDR3 covers 15 residues. The CDR3 here is CASSLGVGGSETQYF. The CDR3 DNA reads TGTGCCAGCAGCCTTGGGGTGGGGGGTTCGGAGACCCAGTACTTC. The whole variable domain, remainder taken from reference TRBV5-5 and TRBJ2-5, is DAGVTQSPTHLIKTRGQQVTLRCSPISGHKSVSWYQQVLGQGPQFIFQYYEKEERGRGNFPDRFSARQFPNYSSELNVNALLLGDSALYLCASSLGVGGSETQYFGPGTRLLVL.

V is TRBV2 and J is TRBJ2-7; possible D gene TRBD2, 6 bases. Germline V gene lookup returns CDR1 SNHLY and CDR2 FYNNEI. The CDR3 has 14 amino acids. Trimming removed 8 bases from V and 2 bases from J, with 16 bases in between. CDR3 loop: CASYQDGGPYEQYV. The CDR3 region has the DNA TGTGCCAGCTATCAGGACGGAGGGCCCTACGAGCAGTACGTC.